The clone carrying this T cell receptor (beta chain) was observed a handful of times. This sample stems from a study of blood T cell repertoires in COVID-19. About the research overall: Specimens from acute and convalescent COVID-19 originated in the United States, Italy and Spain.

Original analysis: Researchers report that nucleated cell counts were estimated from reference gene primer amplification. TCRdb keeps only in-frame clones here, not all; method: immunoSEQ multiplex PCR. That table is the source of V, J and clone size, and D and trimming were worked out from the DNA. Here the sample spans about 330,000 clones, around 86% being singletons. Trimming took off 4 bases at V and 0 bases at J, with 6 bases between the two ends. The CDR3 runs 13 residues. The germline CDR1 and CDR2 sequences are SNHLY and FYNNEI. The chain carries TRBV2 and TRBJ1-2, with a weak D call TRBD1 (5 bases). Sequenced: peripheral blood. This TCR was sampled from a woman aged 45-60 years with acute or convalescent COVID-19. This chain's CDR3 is CASSGQTNYGYTF. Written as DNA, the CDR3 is TGTGCCAGCAGTGGACAGACTAACTATGGCTACACCTTC.